The sample holds a few counts of the clone carrying this T cell receptor (beta chain). As yet, its antigen is unknown. TCR beta CDR3 was sequenced at survey depth on immunoSEQ. The assay was immunoSEQ multiplex PCR, and TCRdb's table has in-frame clones only and misses some. The repertoire holds around 5,000 clones, with roughly 71% as singletons. The data are from a study of CD8 T cell repertoires and HIV-1 epitope variants. About the study: Separate wells received one of Twenty-five Gag or Nef variant peptides. Control wells had CMV/EBV/flu peptides, negative Ebola AY9, or no peptide. Epitopes were three Gag families plus Nef HW9 and YT9.

The CDR3 covers 16 residues. Germline-derived CDR1 and CDR2 are MGHDK and SYGVNS. V was pared by 2 bases and J by 1 base, with 11 bases between. J is TRBJ2-2 and V is TRBV25-1; TRBD2 might be the D (6 bases). This clonotype originated in a male donor with HIV. Sequencing was carried out using cultured CD8+ T cells derived from PBMCs. The CDR3 loop reads CASSEVGLQNTGELFF. CDR3 nucleotide sequence: TGTGCCAGCAGTGAAGTGGGACTGCAGAACACCGGGGAGCTGTTTTTT.